A single T cell receptor beta chain is shown here with its context. These data come from a study of blood T cell repertoires in COVID-19. Study-wide background: T cells, B-cell-depleted T cells, or PBMCs provided the cDNA or gDNA that served as material.

Authors' methods: Counts of nucleated cells, estimated from reference gene primer amplification, were obtained. Produced via immunoSEQ multiplex PCR; TCRdb's table is partial and in-frame only. The V and J calls and clone size were taken over from that table, and D and trimming were inferred from the DNA. This sample yields fewer than 200,000 clones, of which under 85% are seen a single time; under 10% belongs to the top ten. V was pared by 2 bases and J by 11 bases, with 18 bases between. Germline lookup yields CDR1 MGHRA and CDR2 YSYEKL. The CDR3 totals 14 residues. This chain connects TRBV4-1 to TRBJ1-1, with D maybe TRBD1 (6 bases). The sequence was obtained from a woman aged 70 to 79 with COVID-19, enrolled during active disease. The sequenced sample consisted of peripheral blood. CDR3 amino acids: CASSQPGQRLLAFF. The CDR3 DNA follows: TGCGCCAGCAGCCAACCGGGACAACGGCTTTTGGCTTTCTTT.